The rows below give T cell receptor beta chains drawn from one sample of a study of PD-L1 blockade in urothelial cancer. Here immunoSEQ multiplex PCR was the method, and the copy in TCRdb shows in-frame clones only, minus some. Of about 29,000 clones listed, around four fifths are singletons. Sequenced material: PBMCs, taken around atezolizumab (anti-PD-L1) treatment. The receptors stem from an older man with urothelial cancer. Each CDR3 is given with its conserved first and last residue. The D gene is left open where the match is weak. Only part of the rows carry a size: once, few, many, or a class if the clone is expanded.

D gene	clone size	V gene	J gene	CDR3 DNA	CDR3 protein
.	.	TRBV27	TRBJ2-3	TGTGCCAGCAGTTTTGGCGGGGCCAACCAGAATACGCAGTATTTT	CASSFGGANQNTQYF
.	.	TRBV7-2	TRBJ1-2	TGTGCCAGCAGCTTAGGGGGCCCTGGCTACACCTTC	CASSLGGPGYTF
TRBD2	.	TRBV4-1	TRBJ2-1	TGCGCCAGCAGCCAACCCCCGGGAGGGGTCTACAATGAGCAGTTCTTC	CASSQPPGGVYNEQFF
.	.	TRBV9	TRBJ1-6	TGTGCCAGCAGCGTCGACAGACCTAATTCACCCCTCCACTTT	CASSVDRPNSPLHF
.	.	TRBV15	TRBJ1-4	TGTGCCACCAGGGCCCGGGGATCTAATGAAAAACTGTTTTTT	CATRARGSNEKLFF
TRBD2	.	TRBV7-2	TRBJ2-7	TGTGCCAGCAGCACCCGGACTAGCGGTTCCTACGAGCAGTACTTC	CASSTRTSGSYEQYF
.	.	TRBV28	TRBJ1-2	TGTGCCAGCAGCAGGGGTGGCTACACCTTC	CASSRGGYTF
TRBD1	.	TRBV5-4	TRBJ2-1	TGTGCCAGCAGCTTGGCCAGGGGGACCTACAATGAGCAGTTCTTC	CASSLARGTYNEQFF
TRBD1	.	TRBV5-1	TRBJ1-3	TGCGCCAGCAACCCGACAGGGGCTGGAAACACCATATATTTT	CASNPTGAGNTIYF
.	.	TRBV5-3	TRBJ2-4	TGTGCCAGAAGACCGGGACTAGCCAAAAACATTCAGTACTTC	CARRPGLAKNIQYF
.	.	TRBV28	TRBJ1-2	TGTGCCAGCGGGCCCACGTTCTATGGCTACACCTTC	CASGPTFYGYTF
TRBD2	once	TRBV4-2	TRBJ2-1	TGTGCCAGCAGCCAAAGGACTAGCGGCAATGAGCAGTTCTTC	CASSQRTSGNEQFF
.	.	TRBV6-6	TRBJ2-7	TGTGCCAGCAGAGGGGACAAGGACTACGAGCAGTACTTC	CASRGDKDYEQYF
TRBD1	few	TRBV7-2	TRBJ2-7	TGTGCCAGCAGGGGGGCAGGGGGCTCCTACGAGCAGTACTTC	CASRGAGGSYEQYF
TRBD1	.	TRBV30	TRBJ2-6	TGTGCCTGGAGTGTGCAGGCAGGGGGCGTTTCTGGGGCCAACGTCCTGACTTTC	CAWSVQAGGVSGANVLTF
.	.	TRBV6-5	TRBJ2-7	TGTGCCAGCAGTTACATCGGGAGGCAGTACTTC	CASSYIGRQYF